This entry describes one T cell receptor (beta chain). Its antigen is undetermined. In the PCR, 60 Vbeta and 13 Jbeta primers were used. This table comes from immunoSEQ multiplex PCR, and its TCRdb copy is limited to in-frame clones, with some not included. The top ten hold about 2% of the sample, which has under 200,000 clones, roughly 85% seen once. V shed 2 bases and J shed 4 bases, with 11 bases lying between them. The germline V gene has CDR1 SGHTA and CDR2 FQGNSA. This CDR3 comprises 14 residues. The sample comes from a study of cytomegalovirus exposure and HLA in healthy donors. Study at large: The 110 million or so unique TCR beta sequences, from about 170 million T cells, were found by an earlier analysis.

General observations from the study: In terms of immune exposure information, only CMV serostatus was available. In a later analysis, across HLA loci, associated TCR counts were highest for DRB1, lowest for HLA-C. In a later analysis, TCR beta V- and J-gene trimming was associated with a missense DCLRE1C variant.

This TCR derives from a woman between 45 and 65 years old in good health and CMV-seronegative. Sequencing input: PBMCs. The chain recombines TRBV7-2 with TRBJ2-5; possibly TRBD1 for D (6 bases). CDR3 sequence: CASSLFGGGETQYF. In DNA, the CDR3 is TGTGCCAGCAGCTTATTTGGGGGCGGAGAGACCCAGTACTTC. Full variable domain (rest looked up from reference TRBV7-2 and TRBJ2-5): GAGVSQSPSNKVTEKGKDVELRCDPISGHTALYWYRQSLGQGLEFLIYFQGNSAPDKSGLPSDRFSAERTGGSVSTLTIQRTQQEDSAVYLCASSLFGGGETQYFGPGTRLLVL.